The rows below give T cell receptor beta chains drawn from one sample of a study of T cell responses to AZD1222 COVID-19 vaccine. Assay: immunoSEQ multiplex PCR; the TCRdb copy retains only in-frame clones and omits some. The repertoire holds 25,000 to 30,000 clones, with over 75% as singletons. This material consisted of peripheral blood, taken on day 0 of AZD1222 vaccination. The receptor set was obtained from an adult in good health. CDR3s include the opening cysteine and the closing phenylalanine or tryptophan. Fields, in order: J gene, CDR3 length, D gene, V gene, CDR3 protein, CDR3 DNA. The D gene is left open where the match is weak.

TRBJ2-3 | 17 | NA | TRBV5-8 | CASSFSQLKWSTDTQYF | TGTGCCAGCAGCTTTTCGCAGCTGAAGTGGAGCACAGATACGCAGTATTTT
TRBJ2-6 | 14 | NA | TRBV18 | CASSPQGEANVLTF | TGTGCCAGCTCACCACAGGGAGAGGCCAACGTCCTGACTTTC
TRBJ2-3 | 15 | TRBD1 | TRBV7-8 | CASSLGGGRADTQYF | TGTGCCAGCAGCTTAGGAGGGGGCCGCGCAGATACGCAGTATTTT
TRBJ1-2 | 16 | TRBD1 | TRBV7-2 | CASSLDPGTVRYGYTF | TGTGCCAGCAGCTTAGACCCCGGGACAGTGCGCTATGGCTACACCTTC
TRBJ2-1 | 15 | NA | TRBV27 | CASSLRGGAPNEQFF | TGTGCCAGCAGTTTAAGGGGGGGGGCGCCCAATGAGCAGTTCTTC
TRBJ1-5 | 13 | NA | TRBV6-5 | CASSRASGQPQHF | TGTGCCAGCAGCCGGGCCTCAGGGCAGCCCCAGCATTTT
TRBJ1-2 | 14 | NA | TRBV11-2 | CASSLDQGSYGYTF | TGTGCCAGCAGCTTAGATCAGGGGAGCTATGGCTACACCTTC
TRBJ2-1 | 16 | TRBD1 | TRBV27 | CASRGQKLSSYNEQFF | TGTGCCAGCAGGGGACAGAAGCTATCATCCTACAATGAGCAGTTCTTC
TRBJ1-5 | 12 | NA | TRBV28 | CASTGPRGPQHF | TGTGCCAGCACAGGTCCAAGGGGACCCCAGCATTTT
TRBJ1-3 | 15 | NA | TRBV19 | CASSRQLLSGNTIYF | TGTGCCAGTAGTCGACAGTTGCTCTCTGGAAACACCATATATTTT
TRBJ1-1 | 16 | TRBD1 | TRBV18 | CASSLPGTGNVGLAFF | TGTGCCAGCTCCTTGCCCGGGACAGGGAACGTTGGGCTAGCTTTCTTT
TRBJ2-2 | 15 | TRBD1 | TRBV7-6 | CASSQDRGRAGELFF | TGTGCCAGCAGCCAGGACAGGGGGCGGGCCGGGGAGCTGTTTTTT
TRBJ2-3 | 12 | NA | TRBV3-1/TRBV3-2 | CANSPTTDTQYF | TGTGCCAACAGCCCCACCACAGATACGCAGTATTTT
TRBJ1-2 | 15 | TRBD1 | TRBV10-3 | CAISEIDRVQRGYTF | TGTGCCATCAGTGAGATAGACAGGGTCCAAAGGGGCTACACCTTC
TRBJ1-2 | 15 | NA | TRBV5-1 | CASHGTAGKYGGYTF | TGCGCCAGCCACGGGACGGCAGGGAAATATGGGGGCTACACCTTC
TRBJ2-3 | 15 | NA | TRBV11-1 | CASSSLVGIGDTQYF | TGTGCCAGCAGCTCTCTTGTGGGGATTGGGGATACGCAGTATTTT
TRBJ1-5 | 14 | TRBD1 | TRBV18 | CASSPGTGNQPQHF | TGTGCCAGCTCACCAGGGACAGGCAATCAGCCCCAGCATTTT